These 28 T cell receptor beta chains came from one sample sequenced in a study of T-cell memory formation after mild COVID-19. TCRdb reprocessed the 5' RACE reads via MiXCR and lists one record per CDR3 protein. Of 100,000 or so distinct CDR3 sequences in the sample, roughly 10% were seen once. Material: PBMCs or a T cell subset sorted from them (not recorded which). The receptors stem from a man aged 18 to 30 who had mild COVID-19 (a few samples of this study predate the infection). Cell type and time point are not known.

The V gene is TRBV7-2, the J gene TRBJ2-3; D not certain. Trimming took off 2 bases at V and 0 bases at J, with 24 bases between the two ends. Per the germline V gene, CDR1 is SGHTA and CDR2 is FQGNSA. CDR3 length equals 20 residues. CDR3 nucleotide sequence: TGTGCCAGCAGCTTAAATTTATTTGGGTATACCCTGACTAGCACAGATACGCAGTATTTT. It translates to CASSLNLFGYTLTSTDTQYF.

This clonotype was detected a few times. The chain is built from TRBV20-1 and TRBJ2-1; TRBD2 might be the D (5 bases). This CDR3 contains 15 residues. CDR1 DFQATT and CDR2 SNEGSKA come from the germline V gene (reference sequence). V lost 2 bases to trimming and J lost 1 base, with 12 bases between them. The CDR3 loop reads CSARSGERSYNEQFF. CDR3 DNA sequence: TGCAGTGCTAGATCTGGGGAGAGGTCCTACAATGAGCAGTTCTTC.

On this clonotype: The junction departs from germline at one end; a sequencing error may be responsible. The rearrangement uses TRBV5-1 and TRBJ2-3; TRBD1 matches 8 bases. The CDR3 covers 15 residues. The V gene's germline CDR1 is SGHRS and CDR2 YFSETQ. CDR3 nucleotide sequence: TGCACCAGCAGCTGGGGACAGGCCTACACAGATACGCAGTATTTT. This codes for CTSSWGQAYTDTQYF.

This clonotype was counted at least ten times. The chain is built from TRBV29-1 and TRBJ2-3; D unresolved. This CDR3 spans 13 amino acids. The V end lost 0 bases, the J end lost 6 bases, and 10 bases lay between the germline ends. Germline V lookup: CDR1 SQVTM, CDR2 ANQGSEA. The CDR3 DNA sequence: TGCAGCGTTGAAGATCTGCCCACGGATACGCAGTATTTT. Encoded protein: CSVEDLPTDTQYF.

This clonotype has more than one count but fewer than ten. The chain combines TRBV20-1 with TRBJ1-3; perhaps TRBD1 as D (5 bases). With 0 bases removed from V and 2 bases from J, the gap between germline ends came to 17 bases. CDR1 is DFQATT and CDR2 is SNEGSKA in the germline V gene (reference sequence). The CDR3 is made up of 17 amino acids. The DNA for the CDR3 is TGCAGTGCTAGAGATGGGGCCAGGGAACTAGCTGGAAACACCATATATTTT. It is translated as CSARDGARELAGNTIYF.

This clonotype was observed a few times. This chain links TRBV7-9 with TRBJ2-7, with D unresolved. Germline assignment: CDR1 SEHNR and CDR2 FQNEAQ (reference sequence). There are 11 residues in the CDR3. Trimming shortened V by 1 base and J by 6 bases, and 4 bases separated the two germline ends. The CDR3 loop is CASSLGREQYF. CDR3 sequence (DNA): TGTGCCAGCAGCTTAGGTCGCGAGCAGTACTTC.

This clonotype was recorded many times. J is TRBJ1-2 and V is TRBV7-2; possibly TRBD1 for D (5 bases). Germline V CDR1 and CDR2: SGHTA, FQGNSA. The length of the CDR3 is 16 residues. V dropped 5 bases and J dropped 0 bases, with 16 bases sitting between them. This CDR3 reads CASSPPWGSTNYGYTF. The CDR3 coding sequence is TGTGCCAGCAGCCCCCCTTGGGGCTCGACTAACTATGGCTACACCTTC.

The rearrangement uses TRBV13 and TRBJ1-6; 7 bases agree with TRBD1. Trimming removed 1 base from V and 10 bases from J; junction bases left unmatched: 4. Germline V CDR1 and CDR2: PRHDT, FYEKMQ (reference sequence). The CDR3 spans 14 residues. CDR3 protein: CASSLEAGGSPLHF. In nucleotides, the CDR3 is TGTGCCAGCAGCTTAGAAGCAGGGGGGTCACCCCTCCACTTT.

V usage is TRBV6-2 or TRBV6-3 and J usage is TRBJ1-5; D is perhaps TRBD1 (5 bases). This CDR3 is built from 15 residues. Germline values: CDR1 MNHEY, CDR2 SVGEGT. V was trimmed by 6 bases and J by 6 bases, leaving 18 bases between them. CDR3 loop: CASSHLGPGGQPQHF. Written as DNA, the CDR3 is TGTGCCAGCAGCCATCTGGGACCGGGAGGTCAGCCCCAGCATTTT.

V and J are TRBV11-2 and TRBJ2-3, with a weak D call TRBD2 (6 bases). The CDR3 spans 17 residues. Germline CDR1 is SGHAT and CDR2 is FQNNGV. Trimming removed 0 bases from V and 0 bases from J, with 13 bases in between. CDR3 in DNA: TGTGCCAGCAGCTTAGAGGAGGGACTTACTAGCACAGATACGCAGTATTTT. As protein: CASSLEEGLTSTDTQYF.

This clonotype was recorded a few times. The chain joins TRBV6-6 to TRBJ2-7, with D tentatively TRBD2 (5 bases). The germline V gene has CDR1 MNHNY and CDR2 SVGAGI (reference sequence). This CDR3 has 13 residues. The germline V and J ends were trimmed by 0 bases and 4 bases, with 7 bases remaining between them. CDR3 residues: CASSYSTRYEQYF. The CDR3 DNA reads as TGTGCCAGCAGTTACTCCACTAGGTACGAGCAGTACTTC.

This clonotype has only a few counts. V and J are TRBV12-3 or TRBV12-4 and TRBJ2-2; 7 bases map to TRBD1. V lost 1 base, J lost 4 bases, and 6 bases stayed unmatched. The CDR3 is made up of 16 amino acids. The CDR3 loop is CASSLVHRGGTGELFF. In DNA form, the CDR3 reads TGTGCCAGCAGTTTAGTCCACAGGGGCGGCACCGGGGAGCTGTTTTTT.

The gene calls are TRBV14 and TRBJ1-4, with 7 bases lining up with TRBD1. There are 18 residues in the CDR3. J gave up 0 bases and V 4 bases, and 11 bases lay outside the gene matches. Germline CDR1 and CDR2: SGHDN and FVKESK. As DNA, the CDR3 is TGTGCCAGCAGCCCGTTGGAGCCAGGGGGAACAACTAATGAAAAACTGTTTTTT. Amino acid sequence: CASSPLEPGGTTNEKLFF.

The chain links TRBV6-5 to TRBJ1-2; D possibly corresponds to TRBD1 (5 bases). The CDR3 loop spans 16 amino acids. With 2 bases removed from V and 4 bases from J, the gap between germline ends came to 17 bases. Germline V CDR1 and CDR2: MNHEY, SVGAGI. The CDR3 sequence is CASSYKVPSGPYGYTF. In nucleotides, the CDR3 is TGTGCCAGCAGTTACAAGGTCCCTTCGGGGCCCTATGGCTACACCTTC.

V and J are TRBV19 and TRBJ2-7, with D unclear. CDR1 and CDR2 from the germline V gene are LNHDA and SQIVND (reference sequence). With 2 bases removed from V and 2 bases from J, the gap between germline ends came to 4 bases. This CDR3 spans 12 amino acids. The CDR3, as DNA: TGTGCCAGTAGTATAACAACCTACGAGCAGTACTTC. Amino acid sequence: CASSITTYEQYF.

The rearrangement joins TRBV6-5 to TRBJ2-3; D may be TRBD1 or TRBD2 (6 bases each). Germline assignment: CDR1 MNHEY and CDR2 SVGAGI. CDR3 length: 14 residues. V was shortened by 4 bases and J by 4 bases, with 12 bases between the two germline ends. CDR3 amino acids: CASSFWGASDTQYF. The DNA of the CDR3 is TGTGCCAGCAGTTTCTGGGGGGCGTCAGATACGCAGTATTTT.

This clonotype was recorded a few times. The chain links TRBV4-3 to TRBJ2-5, with D perhaps matching TRBD2 (6 bases). Per the germline V gene, CDR1 is LGHNA and CDR2 is YSLEER. Trimming shortened V by 0 bases and J by 5 bases, and 16 bases separated the two germline ends. The CDR3 consists of 16 residues. The CDR3 region is CASSQDWGVVVETQYF. In nucleotides, the CDR3 is TGCGCCAGCAGCCAAGATTGGGGGGTAGTAGTGGAGACCCAGTACTTC.

The chain joins TRBV12-3 or TRBV12-4 to TRBJ2-1, with TRBD1 identical over 9 bases. This CDR3 has 15 residues. The V gene end was trimmed by 1 base and the J gene end by 9 bases; junction bases not matched to a gene: 7. DNA of the CDR3: TGTGCCAGCAGTTTAGATGGGACAGGGTTCCGTGAGCAGTTCTTC. Translating it yields CASSLDGTGFREQFF.

Here the CDR3 reads CASRDREGGPNTGELFF. Here the CDR3 DNA reads TGTGCCAGCAGGGACCGTGAGGGGGGACCGAACACCGGGGAGCTGTTTTTT. This chain connects TRBV12-3 or TRBV12-4 to TRBJ2-2; either TRBD1 or TRBD2 may fit D (6 bases each). V shed 6 bases and J shed 0 bases, with 17 bases lying between them. The CDR3 length is 17 residues.

In its sample, this clonotype was seen many times. The V call is TRBV7-2, the J call TRBJ2-7; D remains unclear. Germline V lookup: CDR1 SGHTA, CDR2 FQGNSA. The V end was cut by 4 bases, the J end by 2 bases, with 12 bases between. The CDR3 length is 14 residues. The CDR3 protein is CASSSAPGTYEQYV. DNA of the CDR3: TGTGCCAGCAGCTCGGCCCCTGGGACCTACGAGCAGTACGTC.

The sample holds a few counts of this clonotype. The chain has TRBV5-1 and TRBJ2-3; 8 positions match TRBD2. From germline, CDR1 is SGHRS and CDR2 YFSETQ. The CDR3 sequence is 15 residues long. Losses at the gene ends were 4 bases for V and 5 bases for J; bases not matched to a gene: 9. This CDR3 is CASSVTGGAEDTQYF. The CDR3 nucleotides read TGCGCCAGCAGCGTGACCGGGGGGGCAGAAGATACGCAGTATTTT.

A few counts support this clonotype. The V call is TRBV10-3, the J call TRBJ2-7, with D possibly matching TRBD1 (7 bases). The CDR3 totals 13 residues. V lost 8 bases, J lost 2 bases, and 13 bases lay in between. Looked up from germline, CDR1 is ENHRY and CDR2 is SYGVKD. CDR3 DNA: TGTGCCATCCGCGGGACAGACGCCTACGAGCAGTACTTC. Its translation is CAIRGTDAYEQYF.

This clonotype occurred a few times. CDR3: CASSRRTSGVTGELFF. CDR3 DNA sequence: TGTGCCAGCAGCCGAAGGACTAGCGGGGTCACCGGGGAGCTGTTTTTT. The V call is TRBV7-9, the J call TRBJ2-2; 12 nucleotides match TRBD2. With V trimmed by 5 bases and J by 4 bases, 5 bases remained unmatched. CDR3 length: 16 amino acids. The germline gives CDR1 SEHNR, CDR2 FQNEAQ (reference sequence). The whole variable domain, filled in from reference TRBV7-9 and TRBJ2-2, reads DTGVSQNPRHKITKRGQNVTFRCDPISEHNRLYWYRQTLGQGPEFLTYFQNEAQLEKSRLLSDRFSAERPKGSFSTLEIQRTEQGDSAMYLCASSRRTSGVTGELFFGEGSRLTVL.

This clonotype was counted many times. V usage is TRBV7-6 and J usage is TRBJ2-3; D gene uncertain. Trimming cost V 2 bases and J 6 bases, with 6 bases left between them. The CDR3 consists of 12 residues. Per the germline V gene, CDR1 is SGHVS and CDR2 is FNYEAQ. The CDR3 DNA sequence: TGTGCCAGCAGCTTACTCTCCGATACGCAGTATTTT. Its protein product is CASSLLSDTQYF.

The sample holds a few counts of this clonotype. The V and J genes are TRBV6-5 and TRBJ2-5; tentatively, D is TRBD2 (5 bases). Germline values: CDR1 MNHEY, CDR2 SVGAGI. The V and J ends lost 6 bases and 5 bases respectively, with 10 bases between them. The CDR3 runs to 12 residues. In DNA form, the CDR3 reads TGTGCCAGCAGGGCCGGGATCGAGACCCAGTACTTC. Protein product: CASRAGIETQYF.

This clonotype was picked up a small number of times. V and J are TRBV12-3 or TRBV12-4 and TRBJ2-5, with 10 bases fitting TRBD1. The V gene end was trimmed by 1 base and the J gene end by 4 bases; junction bases not matched to a gene: 3. This CDR3 region has 15 residues. CDR3 DNA sequence: TGTGCCAGCAGTTTAGTCAGGACAGGGGGAGAGACCCAGTACTTC. Its translation is CASSLVRTGGETQYF.

V and J are TRBV19 and TRBJ2-7; 7 nucleotides agree with TRBD1. The J segment lost 2 bases and the V segment lost 5 bases, leaving 3 bases of the junction unmatched. The CDR3 extends over 13 amino acids. Looked up from germline, CDR1 is LNHDA and CDR2 is SQIVND (reference sequence). The DNA of the CDR3 is TGTGCCAGTAGTGTCGGGACAGCCTACGAGCAGTACTTC. Translated: CASSVGTAYEQYF.

This clonotype was counted between two and nine times. The chain recombines TRBV11-2 with TRBJ2-2, with 7 nucleotides matching TRBD2. CDR1 is SGHAT and CDR2 is FQNNGV in the germline V gene. Losses at the gene ends were 4 bases for V and 3 bases for J; bases not matched to a gene: 11. The CDR3 is made up of 17 amino acids. Here the CDR3 DNA reads TGTGCCAGCAGCTCACTGGTCGGGGAGGGGTACACCGGGGAGCTGTTTTTT. It encodes CASSSLVGEGYTGELFF. The full variable domain, its missing parts supplied by reference TRBV11-2 and TRBJ2-2, is EAGVAQSPRYKIIEKRQSVAFWCNPISGHATLYWYQQILGQGPKLLIQFQNNGVVDDSQLPKDRFSAERLKGVDSTLKIQPAKLEDSAVYLCASSSLVGEGYTGELFFGEGSRLTVL.